The sequence of this TCR beta chain was determined in a study of blood T cell repertoires in COVID-19. Symptom resolution, clearance, or two negative PCRs marked donors in Cohort 3 as recovered. Libraries were prepared by immunoSEQ multiplex PCR; TCRdb keeps only in-frame clonotypes and omits some of them. The repertoire holds 150,000 or so clones, with roughly 80% as singletons. Germline V gives CDR1 SGHRS, CDR2 YFSETQ. The ends were cut back, 0 bases at V and 3 bases at J, with 19 bases in the middle. The CDR3 sequence is 18 residues long. The specimen was PBMCs or T cells enriched from blood (not recorded which). This clonotype was obtained from a woman aged 45-65 years who had recovered from COVID-19. The chain has TRBV5-1 and TRBJ2-1, with TRBD1 as a possible D gene (5 bases). CDR3 protein: CASSLASVPGQGYNEQFF. The CDR3 DNA sequence: TGCGCCAGCAGCTTGGCTAGTGTACCGGGCCAGGGCTACAATGAGCAGTTCTTC. The full variable domain, completed using reference TRBV5-1 and TRBJ2-1, is KAGVTQTPRYLIKTRGQQVTLSCSPISGHRSVSWYQQTPGQGLQFLFEYFSETQRNKGNFPGRFSGRQFSNSRSEMNVSTLELGDSALYLCASSLASVPGQGYNEQFFGPGTRLTVL.